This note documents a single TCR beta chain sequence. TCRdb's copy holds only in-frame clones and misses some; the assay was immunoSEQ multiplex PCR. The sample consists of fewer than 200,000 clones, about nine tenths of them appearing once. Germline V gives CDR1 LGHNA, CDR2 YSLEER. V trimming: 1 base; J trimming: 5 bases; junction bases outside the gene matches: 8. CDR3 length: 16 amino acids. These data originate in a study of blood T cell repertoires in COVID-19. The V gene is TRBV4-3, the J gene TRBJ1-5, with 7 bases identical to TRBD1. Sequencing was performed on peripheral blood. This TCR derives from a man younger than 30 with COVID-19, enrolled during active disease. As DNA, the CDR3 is TGCGCCAGCAGCCAAGTCTGGGGAGACAGGGATCAGCCCCAGCATTTT. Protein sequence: CASSQVWGDRDQPQHF.